A selection of T cell receptor beta chains follows, all from one sample in a study of blood T cell repertoires in COVID-19. Sequencing used immunoSEQ multiplex PCR; TCRdb keeps in-frame clones, though not all of them. The table records a few hundred thousand clones, more than 80% of them present only once. The sequenced sample was peripheral blood. Source of these receptors: a woman aged 25 to 39 with COVID-19, enrolled during active disease. CDR3s include the opening cysteine and the closing phenylalanine or tryptophan. The order of the fields is J gene, V gene, D gene, clone size, CDR3 DNA, CDR3 protein. A D gene is named only where the DNA matches it firmly. Size is omitted from some rows. Given values are once, few, many or a class for expanded clones.

j_gene: TRBJ1-5
v_gene: TRBV7-9
d_gene: TRBD1
abundance: -
CDR3nt: TGTGCCAGCAGCCAGACAGGGTCCTCCGATAGCAATCAGCCCCAGCATTTT
CDR3aa: CASSQTGSSDSNQPQHF

j_gene: TRBJ2-1
v_gene: TRBV4-1
d_gene: TRBD2
abundance: -
CDR3nt: TGCGCCAGCAGCCTGGGACTAGCGGCCGCGGGGAGGTACAATGAGCAGTTCTTC
CDR3aa: CASSLGLAAAGRYNEQFF

j_gene: TRBJ1-6
v_gene: TRBV4-3
d_gene: -
abundance: -
CDR3nt: TGCGCCAGCAGCCAAGGGACGAGGGAATGGAATTCACCCCTCCACTTT
CDR3aa: CASSQGTREWNSPLHF

j_gene: TRBJ1-1
v_gene: TRBV30
d_gene: -
abundance: -
CDR3nt: TGTGCCTGGAGTGGCTTCCTCTCCGGGGGCACTGAAGCTTTCTTT
CDR3aa: CAWSGFLSGGTEAFF

j_gene: TRBJ2-3
v_gene: TRBV4-1
d_gene: TRBD2
abundance: -
CDR3nt: TGCGCCAGCAGCCCGGCACGAGCGGGGGGTTCGACAGATACGCAGTATTTT
CDR3aa: CASSPARAGGSTDTQYF

j_gene: TRBJ2-2
v_gene: TRBV25-1
d_gene: TRBD2
abundance: -
CDR3nt: TGTGCCAGCAGTGGAGTGGGACTAGCGGGAGGGCCTACCGGGGAGCTGTTTTTT
CDR3aa: CASSGVGLAGGPTGELFF

j_gene: TRBJ2-1
v_gene: TRBV6-5
d_gene: -
abundance: -
CDR3nt: TGTGCCAGCAGTCCCGATGTTAGCTCCTACAATGAGCAGTTCTTC
CDR3aa: CASSPDVSSYNEQFF

j_gene: TRBJ1-2
v_gene: TRBV10-3
d_gene: -
abundance: -
CDR3nt: TGTGCCATCAGTGTGGAGGGGAACTATGGCTACACCTTC
CDR3aa: CAISVEGNYGYTF

j_gene: TRBJ2-2
v_gene: TRBV11-3
d_gene: TRBD1
abundance: -
CDR3nt: TGTGCCAGCAGCACCGGGACAGCGAACACCGGGGAGCTGTTTTTT
CDR3aa: CASSTGTANTGELFF

j_gene: TRBJ1-6
v_gene: TRBV7-6
d_gene: -
abundance: -
CDR3nt: TGTGCCAGCAGCTTAGGGGCAGGGCAGAGCTCACCCCTCCACTTT
CDR3aa: CASSLGAGQSSPLHF

j_gene: TRBJ2-2
v_gene: TRBV9
d_gene: TRBD2
abundance: -
CDR3nt: TGTGCCAGCAGCCCTAGACTAGCGGGAGTGCTGGCCGGGGAGCTGTTTTTT
CDR3aa: CASSPRLAGVLAGELFF

j_gene: TRBJ2-7
v_gene: TRBV5-1
d_gene: -
abundance: -
CDR3nt: TGCGCCAGCAGCTTAGAGGGAAGAACCTACGAGCAGTACTTC
CDR3aa: CASSLEGRTYEQYF

j_gene: TRBJ2-5
v_gene: TRBV11-3
d_gene: TRBD2
abundance: once
CDR3nt: TGTGCCAGCAGCCAACGGACTAGCGGGGGGGCGGAGACCCAGTACTTC
CDR3aa: CASSQRTSGGAETQYF

j_gene: TRBJ1-1
v_gene: TRBV4-3
d_gene: -
abundance: -
CDR3nt: TGCGCCAGCAGCCAAGGAAGATGGCAGACTGAAGCTTTCTTT
CDR3aa: CASSQGRWQTEAFF

j_gene: TRBJ2-5
v_gene: TRBV28
d_gene: TRBD2
abundance: -
CDR3nt: TGTGCCAGCAGTTTACGTTTTTTGAGCGGGGGGCTCCAAGAGACCCAGTACTTC
CDR3aa: CASSLRFLSGGLQETQYF

j_gene: TRBJ1-3
v_gene: TRBV7-7
d_gene: -
abundance: -
CDR3nt: TGTGCTAGCAGCCCCCTTTTAAGGGAGGAAAACACCATATATTTT
CDR3aa: CASSPLLREENTIYF

j_gene: TRBJ2-3
v_gene: TRBV2
d_gene: -
abundance: -
CDR3nt: TGTGCCAGCAGTGCCGGGGCAGATACGCAGTATTTT
CDR3aa: CASSAGADTQYF

j_gene: TRBJ1-6
v_gene: TRBV4-1
d_gene: -
abundance: -
CDR3nt: TGCGCCAGCAGCCACGAAACCACAGGGTACAATTCACCCCTCCACTTT
CDR3aa: CASSHETTGYNSPLHF

j_gene: TRBJ1-5
v_gene: TRBV3-1/TRBV3-2
d_gene: -
abundance: few
CDR3nt: TGTGCCAGCAGCCAAGAGGGGGGAAATCAGCCCCAGCATTTT
CDR3aa: CASSQEGGNQPQHF

j_gene: TRBJ2-3
v_gene: TRBV28
d_gene: -
abundance: -
CDR3nt: TGTGCCAGCAGCCCCGAGGTTCTGCATACGCAGTATTTT
CDR3aa: CASSPEVLHTQYF

j_gene: TRBJ2-1
v_gene: TRBV5-1
d_gene: -
abundance: -
CDR3nt: TGCGCCAGCAGCGGCACCTATCATAGCGGGACAGCCCCCATTGAGCAGTTCTTC
CDR3aa: CASSGTYHSGTAPIEQFF

j_gene: TRBJ1-1
v_gene: TRBV13
d_gene: -
abundance: -
CDR3nt: TGTGCCAGCAGCGCCCGGACAGAGGGAACTGAAGCTTTCTTT
CDR3aa: CASSARTEGTEAFF

j_gene: TRBJ2-5
v_gene: TRBV5-8
d_gene: -
abundance: -
CDR3nt: TGTGCCAGCAGCTTTAAAGAGACCCAGTACTTC
CDR3aa: CASSFKETQYF

j_gene: TRBJ2-1
v_gene: TRBV24-1
d_gene: -
abundance: -
CDR3nt: TGTGCCACCCAGACCTACGTGGCTAGCGACCACCTCAGTGAGCAGTTCTTC
CDR3aa: CATQTYVASDHLSEQFF

j_gene: TRBJ2-7
v_gene: TRBV11-1
d_gene: TRBD2
abundance: few
CDR3nt: TGTGCCAGCAGCACCCGACTAGCGGGGGGGCCCCACGAGCAGTACTTC
CDR3aa: CASSTRLAGGPHEQYF

j_gene: TRBJ1-2
v_gene: TRBV4-3
d_gene: TRBD1
abundance: -
CDR3nt: TGCGCCAGCAGCCAAATGACAGGGGGGGACTTCTATGGCTACACCTTC
CDR3aa: CASSQMTGGDFYGYTF

j_gene: TRBJ2-7
v_gene: TRBV6-5
d_gene: -
abundance: -
CDR3nt: TGTGCCAGCAGTTCAGTTCCTAGGGGCTACGAGCAGTACTTC
CDR3aa: CASSSVPRGYEQYF

j_gene: TRBJ1-5
v_gene: TRBV19
d_gene: -
abundance: -
CDR3nt: TGTGCCAGTGGGGGCAGATGGGGTAGGGCCAGGAATCAGCCCCAGCATTTT
CDR3aa: CASGGRWGRARNQPQHF

j_gene: TRBJ1-6
v_gene: TRBV27
d_gene: -
abundance: once
CDR3nt: TGTGCCAGCAGCCCCTCGGTGGATTCACCCCTCCACTTT
CDR3aa: CASSPSVDSPLHF

j_gene: TRBJ1-2
v_gene: TRBV25-1
d_gene: TRBD1
abundance: -
CDR3nt: TGTGCCAGCAGGGGGGGACCGGGACAGATTTATGGCTACACCTTC
CDR3aa: CASRGGPGQIYGYTF

j_gene: TRBJ1-1
v_gene: TRBV19
d_gene: -
abundance: -
CDR3nt: TGTGCCAGTAGGGTACAGAGCACTGAAGCTTTCTTT
CDR3aa: CASRVQSTEAFF

j_gene: TRBJ1-2
v_gene: TRBV7-2
d_gene: TRBD1
abundance: -
CDR3nt: TGTGCCAGCAGCCTAACCCAGGGGGGCGCATATGGCTACACCTTC
CDR3aa: CASSLTQGGAYGYTF

j_gene: TRBJ2-1
v_gene: TRBV6-2/TRBV6-3
d_gene: TRBD2
abundance: -
CDR3nt: TGTGCCAGCAGCCTGACTAGCGGGAGGGCCCCTGAGCAGTTCTTC
CDR3aa: CASSLTSGRAPEQFF

j_gene: TRBJ1-2
v_gene: TRBV30
d_gene: TRBD1
abundance: -
CDR3nt: TGTGCCTGGAGTGTGGGACAGGGGTCTGGCTACACCTTC
CDR3aa: CAWSVGQGSGYTF

j_gene: TRBJ2-2
v_gene: TRBV4-1
d_gene: -
abundance: -
CDR3nt: TGCGCCAGCAGCCAAGATAACGGGGGAGGGGAGCTGTTTTTT
CDR3aa: CASSQDNGGGELFF

j_gene: TRBJ1-5
v_gene: TRBV20-1
d_gene: -
abundance: -
CDR3nt: TGCAGTGCTAGTATAGGACAGCTCAATCAGCCCCAGCATTTT
CDR3aa: CSASIGQLNQPQHF

j_gene: TRBJ2-1
v_gene: TRBV19
d_gene: TRBD2
abundance: -
CDR3nt: TGTGCCAGTAGTATAGATTCTTCCGGACTAGCGGGGGTCAATGAGCAGTTCTTC
CDR3aa: CASSIDSSGLAGVNEQFF

j_gene: TRBJ1-5
v_gene: TRBV20-1
d_gene: TRBD1
abundance: -
CDR3nt: TGCAGTGCTAGTGGCACAGGGGGTAATCAGCCCCAGCATTTT
CDR3aa: CSASGTGGNQPQHF

j_gene: TRBJ1-1
v_gene: TRBV13
d_gene: TRBD1
abundance: -
CDR3nt: TGTGCCAGCAGCTTAGAGGACAGGGGAGGGACTGAAGCTTTCTTT
CDR3aa: CASSLEDRGGTEAFF

j_gene: TRBJ1-1
v_gene: TRBV7-6
d_gene: TRBD1
abundance: -
CDR3nt: TGTGCCAGCAGCCCCTCGGGACAGGGTGACACTGAAGCTTTCTTT
CDR3aa: CASSPSGQGDTEAFF

j_gene: TRBJ2-1
v_gene: TRBV28
d_gene: -
abundance: once
CDR3nt: TGTGCCAGCACAGGGGCCGGCTACAATGAGCAGTTCTTC
CDR3aa: CASTGAGYNEQFF

j_gene: TRBJ2-2
v_gene: TRBV6-5
d_gene: -
abundance: -
CDR3nt: TGTGCCAGTACCTTGGGCAGCTTCACCGGGGAGCTGTTTTTT
CDR3aa: CASTLGSFTGELFF

j_gene: TRBJ1-1
v_gene: TRBV4-3
d_gene: TRBD1
abundance: -
CDR3nt: TGCGCCAGCAGCCCGGGACAGGGGGGGATGAACACTGAAGCTTTCTTT
CDR3aa: CASSPGQGGMNTEAFF

j_gene: TRBJ1-4
v_gene: TRBV4-3
d_gene: -
abundance: -
CDR3nt: TGCGCCAGCAGCCGTGAAATCGGGGTACAGTCGGATGAAAAACTGTTTTTT
CDR3aa: CASSREIGVQSDEKLFF

j_gene: TRBJ2-3
v_gene: TRBV6-2/TRBV6-3
d_gene: -
abundance: -
CDR3nt: TGTGCCAGCAGTTATCCTTCGGGAGTGGGCACAGATACGCAGTATTTT
CDR3aa: CASSYPSGVGTDTQYF

j_gene: TRBJ1-2
v_gene: TRBV11-2
d_gene: TRBD1
abundance: -
CDR3nt: TGTGCCAGCAGCCAAGGGACAGGGGTCGCCTTC
CDR3aa: CASSQGTGVAF

j_gene: TRBJ1-6
v_gene: TRBV5-3
d_gene: -
abundance: -
CDR3nt: TGTGCCAGAAGCCCCAAGCCTGGCGAGACTCTCCCAGACTCACCCCTCCACTTT
CDR3aa: CARSPKPGETLPDSPLHF